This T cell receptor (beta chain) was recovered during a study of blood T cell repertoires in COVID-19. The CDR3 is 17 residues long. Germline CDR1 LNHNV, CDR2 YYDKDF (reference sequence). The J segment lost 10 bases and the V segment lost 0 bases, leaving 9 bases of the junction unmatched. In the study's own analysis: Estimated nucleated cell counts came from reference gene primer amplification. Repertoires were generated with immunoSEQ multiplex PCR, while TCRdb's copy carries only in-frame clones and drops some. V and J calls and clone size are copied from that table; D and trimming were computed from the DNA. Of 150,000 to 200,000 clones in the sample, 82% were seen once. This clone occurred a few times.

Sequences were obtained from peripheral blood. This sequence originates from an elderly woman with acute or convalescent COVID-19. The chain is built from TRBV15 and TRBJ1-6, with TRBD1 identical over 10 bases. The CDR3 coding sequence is TGTGCCACCAGCAGAGAATCTGTGGGGACAGGGGTCTCACCCCTCCACTTT. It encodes CATSRESVGTGVSPLHF.